These 15 T cell receptor beta chains came from one sample sequenced in a study of human T cells and chemical hapten exposure. Time point defined: patch test 1, 2 weeks after DPC sensitization. Treatment described: therapeutic diphenylcyclopropenone sensitization with weekly scalp DPC. TCRdb reanalysed the RACE reads using MiXCR and keeps one entry per CDR3 protein. The sample has around 77,000 distinct CDR3 sequences, about 9.4% seen once. The sequencing here drew on whole blood, taken in connection with sensitization to the hapten diphenylcyclopropenone (DPC). Every receptor here comes from a woman aged 40 to 55 with alopecia areata. Some clones in this sample may be carry-over from other donors' samples.

The chain links TRBV5-1 to TRBJ1-2; 10 bases are a match to TRBD1. The CDR3 contains 16 residues. J lost 2 bases, V lost 4 bases, and 8 bases had no gene match. The V gene's germline CDR1 is SGHRS and CDR2 YFSETQ. The CDR3 is CASSPSTTGGNYGYTF. The CDR3 DNA sequence: TGCGCCAGCAGCCCGTCGACGACAGGGGGCAACTATGGCTACACCTTC.

This clonotype has a count of ten or more. This chain uses TRBV2 with TRBJ2-6; 10 nucleotides align to TRBD2. The CDR3 extends over 18 amino acids. With V trimmed by 10 bases and J by 0 bases, 12 bases remained unmatched. Germline V CDR1 and CDR2: SNHLY, FYNNEI. CDR3 amino acids: CATPRHTSGNSGANVLTF. For the CDR3, the DNA is TGTGCCACCCCGAGGCATACTAGCGGGAACTCTGGGGCCAACGTCCTGACTTTC.

In its sample, this clonotype was seen many times. The chain couples TRBV28 to TRBJ1-1; possible D gene TRBD1, 6 bases. Germline V CDR1 and CDR2: MDHEN, SYDVKM. The CDR3 covers 14 residues. Trimming cost V 3 bases and J 11 bases, with 19 bases left between them. The CDR3 is CASSFAAPLRGAFF. The CDR3 coding sequence is TGTGCCAGCAGTTTCGCGGCGCCACTGAGGGGGGCTTTCTTT. Supplemented by reference TRBV28 and TRBJ1-1, the full variable domain reads DVKVTQSSRYLVKRTGEKVFLECVQDMDHENMFWYRQDPGLGLRLIYFSYDVKMKEKGDIPEGYSVSREKKERFSLILESASTNQTSMYLCASSFAAPLRGAFFGQGTRLTVV.

This clonotype was detected ten times or more. This rearrangement joins TRBV6-1 to TRBJ2-7, with 8 bases identical to TRBD1. The CDR3 length is 15 residues. The germline gives CDR1 MNHNS, CDR2 SASEGT. Germline trimming cut 4 bases from V and 0 bases from J; bases unmatched to any gene: 5. The CDR3 DNA reads as TGTGCCAGCAGTGCTGGACAGGGAAGCTCCTACGAGCAGTACTTC. Its translation is CASSAGQGSSYEQYF.

This clonotype was counted at least ten times. This chain links TRBV7-6 with TRBJ2-3; possible D gene TRBD2, 6 bases. The V gene lost 5 bases and the J gene lost 5 bases, with 23 bases spanning the gap. This CDR3 is 17 amino acids long. The germline V gene has CDR1 SGHVS and CDR2 FNYEAQ. CDR3 loop: CASSLGDTWGDGDTQYF. The CDR3 nucleotides read TGTGCCAGCAGCCTAGGCGACACTTGGGGGGACGGAGATACGCAGTATTTT.

The table lists this clonotype with many counts. The rearrangement links TRBV6-2 or TRBV6-3 to TRBJ2-3; weak D call: TRBD2 (6 bases). Looked up from germline, CDR1 is MNHEY and CDR2 is SVGEGT. The V and J ends lost 5 bases and 3 bases respectively, with 18 bases between them. The CDR3 has 16 amino acids. The CDR3 sequence is CASSLPTGRMTDTQYF. Here the CDR3 DNA reads TGTGCCAGCAGTCTACCGACTGGGAGGATGACAGATACGCAGTATTTT.

The J gene is TRBJ1-1, the V gene TRBV4-2; D is uncertain. CDR3 length: 16 residues. Between the trimmed V and J ends, which lost 1 base and 3 bases, there was a span of 15 bases. Germline V lookup: CDR1 LGHNA, CDR2 YNFKEQ. CDR3 coding DNA: TGTGCCAGCAGCCAAGTGGTGAGGGCGAGGGACACTGAAGCTTTCTTT. Its translation is CASSQVVRARDTEAFF.

The chain uses TRBV2 and TRBJ1-2; D gene uncertain. Germline V gene lookup returns CDR1 SNHLY and CDR2 FYNNEI. The CDR3 covers 16 residues. V was trimmed by 4 bases and J by 4 bases, leaving 19 bases between them. The CDR3 region has the DNA TGTGCCAGCAGTGGGCCCGTCCGGGAGAGGTTCTATGGCTACACCTTC. This codes for CASSGPVRERFYGYTF.

This clonotype was found many times. This CDR3 is CASSYSQGPYGYTF. In DNA form, the CDR3 reads TGTGCCAGCAGTTACTCACAGGGGCCCTATGGCTACACCTTC. The chain uses TRBV6-6 and TRBJ1-2; the match to TRBD1 covers 7 bases. V was clipped by 0 bases and J by 4 bases; unmatched bases: 2. The CDR3 length is 14 residues. Germline V gene data show CDR1 as MNHNY and CDR2 as SVGAGI (reference sequence).

V and J are TRBV7-6 and TRBJ2-7; 7 positions agree with TRBD1. This CDR3 is 15 amino acids long. Germline CDR1 and CDR2: SGHVS and FNYEAQ. Losses at the gene ends were 2 bases for V and 0 bases for J; bases not matched to a gene: 4. CDR3 sequence: CASSLYGDSSYEQYF. The CDR3 DNA sequence: TGTGCCAGCAGCTTATATGGGGACAGCTCCTACGAGCAGTACTTC.

This rearrangement joins TRBV7-6 to TRBJ2-1; TRBD2 agrees at 8 bases. Germline CDR1 and CDR2: SGHVS and FNYEAQ. V gave up 5 bases and J gave up 3 bases; unmatched junction bases: 9. This CDR3 has 16 residues. This CDR3 is CASSQRAGGYYNEQFF. The CDR3 DNA is TGTGCCAGCAGCCAGCGGGCGGGGGGTTACTACAATGAGCAGTTCTTC.

This clonotype was counted at least ten times. The chain carries TRBV14 and TRBJ2-3, with D possibly being TRBD1 or TRBD2 (7 bases each). Trimming removed 4 bases at V and 4 bases at J, with 21 bases between. CDR3 length equals 17 residues. Germline loops: CDR1 SGHDN, CDR2 FVKESK. The CDR3 sequence is CASSPSGGPTGADTQYF. The CDR3 DNA reads as TGTGCCAGCAGCCCCTCCGGGGGGCCCACAGGGGCAGATACGCAGTATTTT. Drawing the rest from reference TRBV14 and TRBJ2-3, the complete variable domain is EAGVTQFPSHSVIEKGQTVTLRCDPISGHDNLYWYRRVMGKEIKFLLHFVKESKQDESGMPNNRFLAERTGGTYSTLKVQPAELEDSGVYFCASSPSGGPTGADTQYFGPGTRLTVL.

This clonotype was counted many times. The V gene is TRBV2, the J gene TRBJ2-3; the match to TRBD2 covers 12 bases. The CDR3 is 15 amino acids. Trimming at V came to 8 bases and at J to 6 bases, leaving 9 bases not matched to a gene. Germline CDR1 reads SNHLY; CDR2 reads FYNNEI. The chain's CDR3 is CASGELAGGPDTQYF. CDR3 coding DNA: TGTGCCAGCGGGGAACTAGCGGGGGGCCCCGATACGCAGTATTTT.

There are many counts of this clonotype. The chain combines TRBV5-5 with TRBJ1-2; no firm D call. This CDR3 is built from 14 residues. Per germline, CDR1 SGHKS and CDR2 YYEKEE (reference sequence). The V end was cut by 0 bases, the J end by 5 bases, with 11 bases between. In DNA, the CDR3 is TGTGCCAGCAGCTTGGCGGGAAGCGATTATGGCTACACCTTC. Translation: CASSLAGSDYGYTF.

This clonotype was recorded at least ten times. This chain links TRBV5-8 with TRBJ2-5, with D perhaps matching TRBD1 (6 bases). The length of the CDR3 is 15 residues. Trimming cost V 4 bases and J 2 bases, with 15 bases left between them. The germline CDR1 and CDR2 sequences are SGHTS and YDEGEE. For the CDR3, the DNA is TGTGCCAGCAGCCATAACAGGGTTAGGCAAGAGACCCAGTACTTC. This gives the protein CASSHNRVRQETQYF.